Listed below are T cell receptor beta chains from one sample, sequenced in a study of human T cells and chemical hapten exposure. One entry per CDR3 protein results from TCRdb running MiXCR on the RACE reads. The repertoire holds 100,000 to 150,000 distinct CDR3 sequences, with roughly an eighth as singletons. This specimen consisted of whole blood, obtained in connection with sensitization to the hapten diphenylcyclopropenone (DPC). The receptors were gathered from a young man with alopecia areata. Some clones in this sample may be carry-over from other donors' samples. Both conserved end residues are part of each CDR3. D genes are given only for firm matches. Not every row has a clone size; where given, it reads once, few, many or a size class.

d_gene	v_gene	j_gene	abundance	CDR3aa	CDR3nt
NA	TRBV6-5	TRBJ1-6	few	CASTRRGVNSPLHF	TGTGCCAGCACCAGGAGGGGGGTAAATTCACCCCTCCACTTT
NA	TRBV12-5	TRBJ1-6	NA	CASGFVETDSPLHF	TGTGCTAGTGGTTTCGTGGAGACAGATTCACCCCTCCACTTT
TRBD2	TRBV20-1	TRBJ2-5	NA	CSAAGLQQETQYF	TGCAGTGCAGCGGGACTACAACAAGAGACCCAGTACTTC
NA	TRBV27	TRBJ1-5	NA	CASSLFPAYSNQPQHF	TGTGCCAGCAGTTTATTTCCGGCGTATAGCAATCAGCCCCAGCATTTT
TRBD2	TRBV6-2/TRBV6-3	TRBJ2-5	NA	CASSRGLGAIETQYF	TGTGCCAGCAGTCGGGGACTAGGGGCAATCGAGACCCAGTACTTC
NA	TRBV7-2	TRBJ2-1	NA	CATTRARAISNEQFF	TGTGCCACTACTCGGGCCAGGGCTATATCGAATGAGCAGTTCTTC
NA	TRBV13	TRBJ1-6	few	CASSLGSHSPLHF	TGTGCCAGCAGCTTGGGATCGCATTCACCCCTCCACTTT
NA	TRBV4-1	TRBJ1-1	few	CASSHGRVFSTEAFF	TGCGCCAGCAGCCATGGCAGGGTCTTTAGCACTGAAGCTTTCTTT
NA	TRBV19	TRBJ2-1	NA	CASSIVGIPNEQFF	TGTGCCAGTAGTATAGTTGGGATCCCCAATGAGCAGTTCTTC
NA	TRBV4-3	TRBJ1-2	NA	CASSQGPDNYGYTF	TGCGCCAGCAGCCAAGGGCCAGATAACTATGGCTACACCTTC
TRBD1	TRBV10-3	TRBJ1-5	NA	CAISTGTDNQPQHF	TGTGCCATCAGCACCGGGACAGACAATCAGCCCCAGCATTTT
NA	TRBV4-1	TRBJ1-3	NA	CASSQPTGNTIYF	TGCGCCAGCAGCCAACCGACTGGAAACACCATATATTTT
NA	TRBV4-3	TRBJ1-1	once	CASSQDSENTEAFF	TGCGCCAGCAGCCAAGATTCGGAGAACACTGAAGCTTTCTTT
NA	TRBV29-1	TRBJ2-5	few	CSVEGPGGPQETQYF	TGCAGCGTTGAAGGTCCCGGGGGGCCGCAAGAGACCCAGTACTTC
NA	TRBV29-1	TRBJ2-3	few	CSVAGLRGLSTDTQYF	TGCAGCGTTGCAGGCCTCAGGGGTTTGAGCACAGATACGCAGTATTTT
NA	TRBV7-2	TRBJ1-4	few	CASSTRTGTREKLFF	TGTGCCAGCAGCACCCGGACGGGGACACGCGAAAAACTGTTTTTT
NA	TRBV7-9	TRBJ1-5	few	CASSLGSLLPGANQPQHF	TGTGCCAGCAGCTTAGGGTCGCTCCTCCCAGGGGCCAATCAGCCCCAGCATTTT
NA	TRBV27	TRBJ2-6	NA	CASSTLGSTGANDLTF	TGTGCCAGCAGTACGTTGGGGAGTACTGGGGCCAACGACCTGACTTTC
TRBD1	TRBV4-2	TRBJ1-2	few	CASSQEIQGQGYGYTF	TGTGCCAGCAGCCAAGAAATACAGGGACAGGGTTATGGCTACACCTTC
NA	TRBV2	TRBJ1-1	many	CASTPDGGLDTEAFF	TGTGCCAGCACCCCCGATGGGGGCTTGGACACTGAAGCTTTCTTT
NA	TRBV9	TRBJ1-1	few	CASSVAGMAEAFF	TGTGCCAGCAGCGTAGCCGGGATGGCTGAAGCTTTCTTT
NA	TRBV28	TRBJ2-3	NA	CASMGQESVTDTQYF	TGTGCCAGCATGGGGCAGGAGAGCGTAACAGATACGCAGTATTTT
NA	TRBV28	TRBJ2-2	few	CASSRHLPGIGELFF	TGTGCCAGCAGCCGTCACTTACCGGGAATCGGGGAGCTGTTTTTT
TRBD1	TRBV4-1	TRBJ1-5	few	CASSQLGGWQPQHF	TGCGCCAGCAGCCAATTAGGGGGCTGGCAGCCCCAGCATTTT
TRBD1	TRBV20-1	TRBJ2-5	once	CSASRGQGQETQYF	TGCAGTGCTAGTAGGGGACAGGGCCAAGAGACCCAGTACTTC
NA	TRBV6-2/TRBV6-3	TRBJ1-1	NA	CASSTIGTTEAFF	TGTGCCAGCAGTACAATAGGGACTACTGAAGCTTTCTTT
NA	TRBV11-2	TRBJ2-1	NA	CASSSRARRFF	TGTGCCAGCAGTTCCCGGGCGCGGAGGTTCTTC
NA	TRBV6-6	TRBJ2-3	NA	CASSYGRALTDTQYF	TGTGCCAGCAGTTACGGCAGGGCCCTCACAGATACGCAGTATTTT
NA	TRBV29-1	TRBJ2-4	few	CSVFRSAEENIQYF	TGCAGCGTATTTCGGTCCGCGGAGGAAAACATTCAGTACTTC
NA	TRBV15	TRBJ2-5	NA	CATSRAPAETQYF	TGTGCCACCAGCAGAGCTCCAGCGGAGACCCAGTACTTC
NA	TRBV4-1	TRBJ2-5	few	CASSQDPEGETQYF	TGCGCCAGCAGCCAAGACCCAGAGGGGGAGACCCAGTACTTC
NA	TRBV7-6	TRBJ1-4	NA	CASSFSALEGDEKLFF	TGTGCCAGCAGCTTTTCGGCCCTGGAAGGGGATGAAAAACTGTTTTTT
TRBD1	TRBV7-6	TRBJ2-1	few	CASSGGQGALDNEQFF	TGTGCCAGCAGCGGCGGACAGGGGGCTCTAGACAATGAGCAGTTCTTC
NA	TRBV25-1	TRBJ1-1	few	CASRDPRANTEAFF	TGTGCCAGCAGGGACCCTCGGGCCAACACTGAAGCTTTCTTT
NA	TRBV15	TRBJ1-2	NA	CATSREDIFAGRGYTF	TGTGCCACCAGCAGAGAGGACATCTTTGCGGGTAGGGGCTACACCTTC
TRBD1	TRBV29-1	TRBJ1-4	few	CSVEEDRVGEKLFF	TGCAGCGTTGAAGAGGACAGGGTTGGAGAAAAACTGTTTTTT
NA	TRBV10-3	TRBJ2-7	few	CAISDTYEQYF	TGTGCCATCAGTGATACCTACGAGCAGTACTTC
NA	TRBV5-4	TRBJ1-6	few	CASSLTRSNSPLHF	TGTGCCAGCAGCTTGACCCGCTCAAATTCACCCCTCCACTTT
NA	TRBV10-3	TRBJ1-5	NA	CAISSAGGAVGGNQPQHF	TGTGCCATCAGTTCAGCGGGGGGAGCCGTAGGCGGCAATCAGCCCCAGCATTTT
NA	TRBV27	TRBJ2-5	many	CASSLSVRGNQETQYF	TGTGCCAGCAGTTTATCGGTCAGGGGCAACCAAGAGACCCAGTACTTC
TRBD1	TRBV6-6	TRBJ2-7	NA	CASSYEGRGRYEQYF	TGTGCCAGCAGTTACGAGGGCAGGGGGCGTTACGAGCAGTACTTC
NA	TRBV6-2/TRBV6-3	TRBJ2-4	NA	CASSFDSLAKNIQYF	TGTGCCAGCAGTTTTGACAGCCTAGCCAAAAACATTCAGTACTTC
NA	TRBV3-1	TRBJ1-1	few	CASRHRGPNTEAFF	TGTGCCAGCCGTCACCGTGGCCCGAACACTGAAGCTTTCTTT
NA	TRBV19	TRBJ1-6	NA	CASSISVGNSPLHF	TGTGCCAGTAGTATTTCGGTGGGGAATTCACCCCTCCACTTT
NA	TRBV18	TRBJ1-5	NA	CASSRGADQPQHF	TGTGCCAGCTCACGGGGGGCGGATCAGCCCCAGCATTTT
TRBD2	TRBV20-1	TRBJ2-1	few	CSASGGEDNEQFF	TGCAGCGCAAGCGGGGGGGAGGACAATGAGCAGTTCTTC
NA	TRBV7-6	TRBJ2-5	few	CASSLVQIETQYF	TGTGCCAGCAGCTTAGTCCAGATAGAGACCCAGTACTTC